These T cell receptor beta chains were read from a single sample in a study of blood T cell repertoires in COVID-19. Sequencing used immunoSEQ multiplex PCR; TCRdb keeps in-frame clones, though not all of them. The sample carries fewer than 130,000 clones, approximately 80% recorded once. The sequencing sample was made of peripheral blood. These TCRs come from a man in his 70s with active or convalescent COVID-19. CDR3s include the opening cysteine and the closing phenylalanine or tryptophan. D genes are given only for firm matches.

CDR3aa	v_gene	j_gene	d_gene
CASSESGQDTQYF	TRBV2	TRBJ2-3	-
CASSPETSGGVAKNIQYF	TRBV7-2	TRBJ2-4	TRBD2
CASNDRGGRNTEAFF	TRBV4-1	TRBJ1-1	TRBD1
CASSPPRGLGDIQYF	TRBV18	TRBJ2-4	TRBD1
CASSLATGQGGTPLHF	TRBV7-9	TRBJ1-6	TRBD1
CASSFNAGADYGYTF	TRBV5-1	TRBJ1-2	-
CSASSAGGRYEQYF	TRBV20-1	TRBJ2-7	TRBD2
CASSEVAGANVLTF	TRBV6-1	TRBJ2-6	-
CASSQDSDNEKLFF	TRBV4-1	TRBJ1-4	-
CASRQTGENTEAFF	TRBV25-1	TRBJ1-1	TRBD1
CASSDGLWGADTQYF	TRBV6-5	TRBJ2-3	-
CASRRGLAGGAVADTQYF	TRBV5-1	TRBJ2-3	TRBD2
CASSRFGYNEQFF	TRBV12-5	TRBJ2-1	-
CASSLYRGYGNTIYF	TRBV7-4	TRBJ1-3	TRBD1
CASSPGQAGSPLHF	TRBV3-1/TRBV3-2	TRBJ1-6	TRBD1
CASSSFGGQGSYNEQFF	TRBV18	TRBJ2-1	TRBD1
CASSLKQGDSPLHF	TRBV5-1	TRBJ1-6	-
CASSPQGSDEKLFF	TRBV5-1	TRBJ1-4	TRBD1
CASSYREGGYEQYF	TRBV6-5	TRBJ2-7	TRBD2
CASSQADSARSRVAQYF	TRBV3-1/TRBV3-2	TRBJ2-5	-
CSVEFGTSGGPVNTDTQYF	TRBV29-1	TRBJ2-3	TRBD2
CASKKQRNYNSPLHF	TRBV21-1	TRBJ1-6	-
CSVDRPLQGRGQKLFF	TRBV29-1	TRBJ1-4	-
CASSLQGAYEQYF	TRBV6-5	TRBJ2-7	TRBD1
CASSSGTPNTEAFF	TRBV5-6	TRBJ1-1	-
CASSPRDNNEKLFF	TRBV12-1	TRBJ1-4	-
CASSRTQSLGDTQYF	TRBV2	TRBJ2-3	-
CASSRDREWGYTF	TRBV5-6	TRBJ1-2	TRBD1
CASSPGTGTFSDGYTF	TRBV18	TRBJ1-2	TRBD1